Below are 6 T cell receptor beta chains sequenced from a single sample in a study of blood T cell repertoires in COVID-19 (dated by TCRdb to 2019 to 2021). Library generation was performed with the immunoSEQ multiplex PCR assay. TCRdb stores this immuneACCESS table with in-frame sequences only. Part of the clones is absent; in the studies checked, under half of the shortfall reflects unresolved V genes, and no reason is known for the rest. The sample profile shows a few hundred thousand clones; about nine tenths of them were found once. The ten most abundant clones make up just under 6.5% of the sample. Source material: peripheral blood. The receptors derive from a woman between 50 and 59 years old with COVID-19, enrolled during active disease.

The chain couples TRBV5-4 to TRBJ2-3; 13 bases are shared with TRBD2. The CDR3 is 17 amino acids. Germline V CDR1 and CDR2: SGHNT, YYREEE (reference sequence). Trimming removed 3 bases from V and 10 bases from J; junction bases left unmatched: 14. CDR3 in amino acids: CASSSVPTGTSGEAQYF. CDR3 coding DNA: TGTGCCAGCAGCTCCGTACCCACCGGGACTAGCGGGGAGGCGCAGTATTTT.

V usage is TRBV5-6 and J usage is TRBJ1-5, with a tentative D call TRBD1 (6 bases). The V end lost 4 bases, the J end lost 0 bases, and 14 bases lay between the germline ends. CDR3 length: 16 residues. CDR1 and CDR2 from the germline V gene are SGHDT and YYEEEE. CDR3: CASSPQQGRSNQPQHF. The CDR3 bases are TGTGCCAGCAGCCCCCAACAGGGTCGTAGCAATCAGCCCCAGCATTTT. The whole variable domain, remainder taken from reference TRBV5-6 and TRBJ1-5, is DAGVTQSPTHLIKTRGQQVTLRCSPKSGHDTVSWYQQALGQGPQFIFQYYEEEERQRGNFPDRFSGHQFPNYSSELNVNALLLGDSALYLCASSPQQGRSNQPQHFGDGTRLSIL.

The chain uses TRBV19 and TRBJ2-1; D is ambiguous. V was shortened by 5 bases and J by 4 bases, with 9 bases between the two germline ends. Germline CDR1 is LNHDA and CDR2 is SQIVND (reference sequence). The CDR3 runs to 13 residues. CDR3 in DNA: TGTGCCAGTAGTCCCTTATTATACAATGAGCAGTTCTTC. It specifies CASSPLLYNEQFF.

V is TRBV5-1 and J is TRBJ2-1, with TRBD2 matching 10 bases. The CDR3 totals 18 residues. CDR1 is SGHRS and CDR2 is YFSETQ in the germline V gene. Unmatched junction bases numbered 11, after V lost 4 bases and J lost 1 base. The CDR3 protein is CASSLSGRNGGSYNEQFF. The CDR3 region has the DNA TGCGCCAGCAGCCTTAGCGGGAGGAACGGTGGTTCCTACAATGAGCAGTTCTTC.

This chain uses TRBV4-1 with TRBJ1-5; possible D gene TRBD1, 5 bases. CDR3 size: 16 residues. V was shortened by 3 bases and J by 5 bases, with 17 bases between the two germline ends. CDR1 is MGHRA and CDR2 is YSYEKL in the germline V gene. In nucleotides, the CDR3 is TGCGCCAGCAGCCAGACGTCAGACTTAGGGGATCAGCCCCAGCATTTT. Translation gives CASSQTSDLGDQPQHF.

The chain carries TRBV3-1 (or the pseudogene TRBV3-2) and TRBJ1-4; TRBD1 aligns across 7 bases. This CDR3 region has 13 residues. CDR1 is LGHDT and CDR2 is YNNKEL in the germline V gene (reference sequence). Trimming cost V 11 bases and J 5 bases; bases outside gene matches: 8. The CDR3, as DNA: TGTGCCTCCAGGACAGGCAGAAATGAAAAACTGTTTTTT. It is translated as CASRTGRNEKLFF.